This record looks at one T cell receptor (beta chain) sequence and its context. CDR3 length: 17 amino acids. V shed 7 bases and J 6 bases; nucleotides not matched to a gene: 12. In germline, CDR1 is MNHNS, CDR2 SASEGT. This entry comes from a study of T-cell reconstitution after alpha-beta-depleted transplantation in children. Preparation of the TCRbeta library involved a method that used unique molecular identifiers. MiXCR, run by TCRdb on the PCR reads, gives a single entry per CDR3 protein. Among 420,000 or so distinct CDR3 sequences, roughly 10% were seen once, and the ten largest hold 4.5% to 6%.

This clonotype was obtained from a human donor who donated a stem cell graft to a child with acute myeloid leukemia. The J gene is TRBJ2-1, the V gene TRBV6-1; 13 nucleotides match TRBD2. The material sequenced was PBMCs from the stem cell graft donor, taken from the stem cell graft. The CDR3 loop reads CASIYTTSGRLGNEQFF. CDR3 in DNA: TGTGCCAGCATCTATACGACTAGCGGGAGGCTGGGCAATGAGCAGTTCTTC.